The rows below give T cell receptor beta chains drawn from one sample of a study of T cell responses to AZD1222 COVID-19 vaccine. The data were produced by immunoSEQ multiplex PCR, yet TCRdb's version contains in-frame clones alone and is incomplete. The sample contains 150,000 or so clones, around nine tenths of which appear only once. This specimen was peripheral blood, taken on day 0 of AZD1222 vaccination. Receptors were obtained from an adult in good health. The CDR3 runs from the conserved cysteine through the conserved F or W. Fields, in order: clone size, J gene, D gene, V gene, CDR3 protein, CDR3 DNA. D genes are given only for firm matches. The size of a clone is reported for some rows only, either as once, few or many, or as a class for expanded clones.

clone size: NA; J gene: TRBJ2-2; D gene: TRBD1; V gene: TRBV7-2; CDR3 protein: CASSFPETGASGELFF; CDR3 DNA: TGTGCCAGCAGCTTTCCCGAGACAGGGGCGTCCGGGGAGCTGTTTTTT
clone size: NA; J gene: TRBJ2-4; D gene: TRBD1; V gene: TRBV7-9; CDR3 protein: CASSLPGQRFNIQYF; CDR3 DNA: TGTGCCAGCAGCCTACCGGGACAGCGCTTTAACATTCAGTACTTC
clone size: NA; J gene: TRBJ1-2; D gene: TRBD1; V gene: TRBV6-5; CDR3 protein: CASRIPGGAYGYTF; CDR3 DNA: TGTGCCAGCAGGATACCAGGGGGCGCCTATGGCTACACCTTC
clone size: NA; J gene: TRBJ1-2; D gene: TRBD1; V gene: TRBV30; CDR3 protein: CAWSGTGIPYGYTF; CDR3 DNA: TGTGCCTGGAGTGGGACAGGAATACCCTATGGCTACACCTTC
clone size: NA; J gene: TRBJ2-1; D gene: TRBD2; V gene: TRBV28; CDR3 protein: CASKPSASGPGGEQFF; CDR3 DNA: TGTGCCAGCAAACCCTCGGCTAGCGGGCCGGGAGGTGAGCAGTTCTTC
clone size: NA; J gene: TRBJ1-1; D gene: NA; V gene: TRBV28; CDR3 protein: CASSFNKGVTEAFF; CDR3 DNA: TGTGCCAGCAGTTTCAATAAGGGAGTGACTGAAGCTTTCTTT
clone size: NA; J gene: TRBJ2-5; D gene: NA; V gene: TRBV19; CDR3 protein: CASSIAQGETQYF; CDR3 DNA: TGTGCCAGTAGTATCGCGCAGGGTGAGACCCAGTACTTC
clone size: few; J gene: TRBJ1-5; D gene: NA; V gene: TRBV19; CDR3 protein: CASSSTIDQPQHF; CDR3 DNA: TGTGCCAGTAGTTCTACAATAGATCAGCCCCAGCATTTT
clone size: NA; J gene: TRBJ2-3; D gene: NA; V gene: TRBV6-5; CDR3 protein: CASRAGTDTQYF; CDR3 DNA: TGTGCCAGCAGGGCGGGCACAGATACGCAGTATTTT
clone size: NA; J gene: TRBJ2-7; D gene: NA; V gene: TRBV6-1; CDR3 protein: CASSTTYEQYF; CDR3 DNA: TGTGCCAGCAGTACCACATACGAGCAGTACTTC
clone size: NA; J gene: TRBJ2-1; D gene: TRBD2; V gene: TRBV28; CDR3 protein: CASTPSGRSESYNEQFF; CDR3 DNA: TGTGCCAGCACCCCTAGCGGGAGGAGTGAATCCTACAATGAGCAGTTCTTC
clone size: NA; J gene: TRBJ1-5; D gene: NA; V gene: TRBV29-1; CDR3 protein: CSFSWGQGNQPQHF; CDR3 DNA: TGCAGCTTCTCCTGGGGGCAGGGCAATCAGCCCCAGCATTTT
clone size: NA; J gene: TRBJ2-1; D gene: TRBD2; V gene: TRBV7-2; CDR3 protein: CASSTAGGGAYNEQFF; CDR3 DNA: TGTGCCAGCAGCACCGCGGGCGGGGGGGCCTACAATGAGCAGTTCTTC
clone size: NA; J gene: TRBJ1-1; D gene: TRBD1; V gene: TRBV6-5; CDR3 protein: CASSWDRVHTEAFF; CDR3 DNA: TGTGCCAGCAGTTGGGACAGGGTCCACACTGAAGCTTTCTTT
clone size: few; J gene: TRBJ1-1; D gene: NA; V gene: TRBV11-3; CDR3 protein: CASSPTNRARGAFF; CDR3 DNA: TGTGCCAGCAGCCCGACTAACAGGGCCAGAGGAGCTTTCTTT
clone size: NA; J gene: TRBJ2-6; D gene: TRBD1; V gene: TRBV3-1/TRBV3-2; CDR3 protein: CASSQFSGTGPPGGANVLTF; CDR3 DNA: TGTGCCAGCAGCCAATTCTCCGGGACAGGGCCGCCGGGTGGGGCCAACGTCCTGACTTTC
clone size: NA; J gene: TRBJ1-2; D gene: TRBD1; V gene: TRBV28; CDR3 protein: CASRTIRQGGTVGGYTF; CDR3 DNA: TGTGCCAGCAGAACAATCAGACAGGGGGGAACGGTTGGCGGCTACACCTTC
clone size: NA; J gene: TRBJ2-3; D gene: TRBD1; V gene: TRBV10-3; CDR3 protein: CAISDLDRDPRTDTQYF; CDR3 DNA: TGTGCCATCAGTGACCTTGACAGGGACCCGCGCACAGATACGCAGTATTTT
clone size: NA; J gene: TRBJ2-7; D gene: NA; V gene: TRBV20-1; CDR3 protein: CSASPRTSEQYF; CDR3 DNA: TGCAGTGCTAGTCCCAGGACCAGCGAGCAGTACTTC
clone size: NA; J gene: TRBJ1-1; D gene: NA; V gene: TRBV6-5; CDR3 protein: CAVSPGFPNTEAFF; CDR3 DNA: TGTGCTGTATCCCCAGGGTTTCCGAACACTGAAGCTTTCTTT
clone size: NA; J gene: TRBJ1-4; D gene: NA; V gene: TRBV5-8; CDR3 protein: CASSLQRVDEKLFF; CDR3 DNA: TGTGCCAGCAGCTTGCAGCGGGTGGATGAAAAACTGTTTTTT
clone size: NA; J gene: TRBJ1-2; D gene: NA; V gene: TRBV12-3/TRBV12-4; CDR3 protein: CASSLTGFGYTF; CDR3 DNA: TGTGCCAGCAGCCTTACAGGGTTCGGCTACACCTTC
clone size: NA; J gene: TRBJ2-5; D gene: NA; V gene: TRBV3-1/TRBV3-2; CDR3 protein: CASNPGPGKTQYF; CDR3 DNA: TGTGCCAGCAACCCGGGCCCCGGGAAGACCCAGTACTTC
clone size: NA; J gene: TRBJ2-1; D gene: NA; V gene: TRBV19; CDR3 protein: CASSISKSSYNEQFF; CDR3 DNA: TGTGCCAGTAGTATCTCCAAGAGCTCCTACAATGAGCAGTTCTTC
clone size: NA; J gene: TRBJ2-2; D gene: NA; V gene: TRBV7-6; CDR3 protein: CASSSTGDTGELFF; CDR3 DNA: TGTGCCAGCAGCTCAACGGGAGATACCGGGGAGCTGTTTTTT
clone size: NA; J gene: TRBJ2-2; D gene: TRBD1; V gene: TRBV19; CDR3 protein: CASSRQGARNTGELFF; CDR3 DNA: TGTGCCAGTAGTAGACAGGGGGCAAGGAACACCGGGGAGCTGTTTTTT
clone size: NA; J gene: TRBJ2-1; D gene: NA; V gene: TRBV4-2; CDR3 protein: CASSQGRVGVGARVHEQFF; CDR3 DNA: TGTGCCAGCAGCCAAGGGAGGGTCGGTGTGGGGGCGCGGGTCCATGAGCAGTTCTTC
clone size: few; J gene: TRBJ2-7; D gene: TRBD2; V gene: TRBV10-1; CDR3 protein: CASSESPGLAGEQYF; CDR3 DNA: TGCGCCAGCAGTGAGTCCCCGGGACTAGCGGGCGAGCAGTACTTC
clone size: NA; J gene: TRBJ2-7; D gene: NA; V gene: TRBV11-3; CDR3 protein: CASSPRPPLTSSHEQYF; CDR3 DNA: TGTGCCAGCAGCCCGAGGCCCCCCCTGACTAGTTCCCACGAGCAGTACTTC
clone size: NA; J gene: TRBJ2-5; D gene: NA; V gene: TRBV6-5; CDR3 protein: CASSYGVAPQETQYF; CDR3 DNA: TGTGCCAGCAGTTACGGGGTAGCGCCCCAAGAGACCCAGTACTTC
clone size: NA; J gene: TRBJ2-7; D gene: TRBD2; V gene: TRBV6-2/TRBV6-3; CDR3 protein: CASSSQTSRVDEQYF; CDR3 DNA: TGTGCCAGCAGTTCGCAGACTAGCCGAGTCGACGAGCAGTACTTC
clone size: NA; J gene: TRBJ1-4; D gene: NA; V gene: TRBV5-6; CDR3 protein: CASSLLGQKNEKLFF; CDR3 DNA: TGTGCCAGCAGCTTGCTCGGACAGAAAAATGAAAAACTGTTTTTT
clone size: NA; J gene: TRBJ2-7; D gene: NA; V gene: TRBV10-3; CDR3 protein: CAISESGQGLDEQYF; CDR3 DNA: TGTGCCATCAGTGAGTCAGGCCAGGGTCTGGACGAGCAGTACTTC
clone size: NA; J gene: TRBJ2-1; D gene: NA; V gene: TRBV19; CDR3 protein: CASSRGQGSYNEQFF; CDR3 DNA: TGTGCCAGTAGTAGGGGGCAGGGCTCCTACAATGAGCAGTTCTTC
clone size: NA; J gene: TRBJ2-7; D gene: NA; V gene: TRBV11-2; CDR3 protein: CASSFSTYEQYF; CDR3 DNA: TGTGCCAGCAGCTTCAGCACCTACGAGCAGTACTTC
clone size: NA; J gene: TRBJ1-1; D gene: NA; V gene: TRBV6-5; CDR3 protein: CASSYLADYNTEAFF; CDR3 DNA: TGTGCCAGCAGTTACCTGGCGGACTACAACACTGAAGCTTTCTTT
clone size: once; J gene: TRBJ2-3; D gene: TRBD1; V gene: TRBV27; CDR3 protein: CASFRGPGSDTQYF; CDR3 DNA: TGTGCCAGCTTCAGGGGGCCAGGATCAGATACGCAGTATTTT
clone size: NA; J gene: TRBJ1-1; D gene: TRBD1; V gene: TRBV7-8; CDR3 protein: CASSWRQGETEAFF; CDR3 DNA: TGTGCCAGCAGCTGGAGACAGGGGGAGACTGAAGCTTTCTTT
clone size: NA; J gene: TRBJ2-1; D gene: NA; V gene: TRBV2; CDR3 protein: CASSERESSYNEQFF; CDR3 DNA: TGTGCCAGCAGTGAAAGGGAGAGCTCCTACAATGAGCAGTTCTTC
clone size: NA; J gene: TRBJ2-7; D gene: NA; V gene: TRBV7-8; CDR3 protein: CASSFATYEQYF; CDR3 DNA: TGTGCCAGCAGCTTTGCAACCTACGAGCAGTACTTC
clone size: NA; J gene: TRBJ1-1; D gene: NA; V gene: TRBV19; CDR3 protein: CASSIFRGRTEAFF; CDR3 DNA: TGTGCCAGTAGTATATTCAGGGGTCGGACTGAAGCTTTCTTT
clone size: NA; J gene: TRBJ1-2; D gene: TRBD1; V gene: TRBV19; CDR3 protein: CASSDRVYGYTF; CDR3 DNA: TGTGCCAGTAGTGACAGGGTCTATGGCTACACCTTC
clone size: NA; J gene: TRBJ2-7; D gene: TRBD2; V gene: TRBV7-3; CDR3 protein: CASSPGGGYEQYF; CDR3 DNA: TGTGCCAGCAGCCCTGGGGGGGGCTACGAGCAGTACTTC
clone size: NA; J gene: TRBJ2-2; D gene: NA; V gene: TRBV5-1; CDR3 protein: CASSLGGRVSDTGELFF; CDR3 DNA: TGCGCCAGCAGCTTGGGGGGCAGGGTATCGGACACCGGGGAGCTGTTTTTT
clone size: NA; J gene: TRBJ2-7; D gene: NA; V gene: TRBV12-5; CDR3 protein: CASGYWGGEQYF; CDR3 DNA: TGTGCTAGTGGTTACTGGGGCGGCGAGCAGTACTTC
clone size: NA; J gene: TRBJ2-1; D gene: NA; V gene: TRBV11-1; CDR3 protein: CASRWDGSYNEQFF; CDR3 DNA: TGTGCCAGCAGGTGGGACGGCTCCTACAATGAGCAGTTCTTC
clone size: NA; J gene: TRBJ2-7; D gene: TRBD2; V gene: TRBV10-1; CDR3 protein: CASSELAGEQYF; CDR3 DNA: TGCGCCAGCTCTGAGCTAGCGGGAGAGCAGTACTTC
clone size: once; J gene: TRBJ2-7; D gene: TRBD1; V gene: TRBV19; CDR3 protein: CASSMGTGFSYEQYF; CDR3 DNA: TGTGCCAGTAGTATGGGGACAGGGTTCTCCTACGAGCAGTACTTC
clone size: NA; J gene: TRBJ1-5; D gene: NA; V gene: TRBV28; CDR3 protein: CASSFPEAKPQHF; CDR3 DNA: TGTGCCAGCAGTTTCCCCGAGGCCAAACCCCAGCATTTT
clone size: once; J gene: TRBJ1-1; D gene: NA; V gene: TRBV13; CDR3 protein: CASSLGYTEAFF; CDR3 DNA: TGTGCCAGCAGCTTAGGTTACACTGAAGCTTTCTTT